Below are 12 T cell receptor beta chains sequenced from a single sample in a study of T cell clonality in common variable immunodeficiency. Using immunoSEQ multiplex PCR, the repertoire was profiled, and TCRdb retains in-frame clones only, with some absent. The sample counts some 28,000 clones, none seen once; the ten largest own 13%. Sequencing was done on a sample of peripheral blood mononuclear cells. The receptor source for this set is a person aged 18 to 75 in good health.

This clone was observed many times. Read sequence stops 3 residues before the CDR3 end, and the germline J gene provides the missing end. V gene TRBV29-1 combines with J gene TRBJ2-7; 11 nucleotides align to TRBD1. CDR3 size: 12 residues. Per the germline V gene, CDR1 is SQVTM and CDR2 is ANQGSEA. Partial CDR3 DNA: TGCAGTACCGGGACAGGGGGGTTCGAG. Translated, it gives CSTGTGGFE. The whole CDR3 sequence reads CSTGTGGFEQYF.

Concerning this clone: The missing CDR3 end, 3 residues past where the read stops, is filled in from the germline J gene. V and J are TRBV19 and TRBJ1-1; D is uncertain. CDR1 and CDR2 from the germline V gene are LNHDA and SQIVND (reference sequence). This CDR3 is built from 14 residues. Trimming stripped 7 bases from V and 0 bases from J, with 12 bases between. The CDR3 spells CASKVLPLNTEAFF. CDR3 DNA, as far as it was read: TGTGCCAGTAAGGTCCTGCCCCTGAACACTGAA.

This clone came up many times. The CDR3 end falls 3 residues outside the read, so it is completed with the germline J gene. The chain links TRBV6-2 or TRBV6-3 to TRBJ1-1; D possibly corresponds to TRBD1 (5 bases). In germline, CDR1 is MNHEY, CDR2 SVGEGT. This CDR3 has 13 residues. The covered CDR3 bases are TGTGCCAGCAGTCTGACCAAGAACAGGGAA. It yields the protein CASSLTKNRE. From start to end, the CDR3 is CASSLTKNREAFF.

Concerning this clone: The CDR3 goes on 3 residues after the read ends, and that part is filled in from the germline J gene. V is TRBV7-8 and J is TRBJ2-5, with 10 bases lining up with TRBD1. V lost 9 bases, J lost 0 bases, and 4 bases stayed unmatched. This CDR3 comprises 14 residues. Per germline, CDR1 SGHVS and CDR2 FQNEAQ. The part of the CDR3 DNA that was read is TGTGCCAGTAAGACAGGGGGCCACCAAGAGACC. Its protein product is CASKTGGHQET. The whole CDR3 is CASKTGGHQETQYF. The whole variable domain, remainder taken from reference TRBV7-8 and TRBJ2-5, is GAGVSQSPRYKVAKRGQDVALRCDPISGHVSLFWYQQALGQGPEFLTYFQNEAQLDKSGLPSDRFFAERPEGSVSTLKIQRTQQEDSAVYLCASKTGGHQETQYFGPGTRLLVL.

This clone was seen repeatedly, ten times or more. CDR3 DNA (partial): TGTGCCAGTAGTCAAACAGGGGGAACAGATACG. Protein: CASSQTGGTDT. The complete CDR3 reads CASSQTGGTDTQYF. The chain employs TRBV19 and TRBJ2-3; 8 positions agree with TRBD1. Read coverage stops 3 residues before the CDR3 terminus; the germline J gene supplies the remainder. Germline V gives CDR1 LNHDA, CDR2 SQIVND (reference sequence). J gave up 3 bases and V 5 bases, and 4 bases lay outside the gene matches. CDR3 length: 14 amino acids.

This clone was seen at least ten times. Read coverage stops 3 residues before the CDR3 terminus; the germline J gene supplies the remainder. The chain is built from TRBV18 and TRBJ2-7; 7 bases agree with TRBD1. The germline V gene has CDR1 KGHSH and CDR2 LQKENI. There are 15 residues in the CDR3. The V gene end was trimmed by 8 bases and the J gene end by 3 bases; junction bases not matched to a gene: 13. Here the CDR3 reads CASTSRTGGYYEQYF. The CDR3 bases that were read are TGTGCCAGCACCTCCCGGACAGGAGGATACTACGAG.

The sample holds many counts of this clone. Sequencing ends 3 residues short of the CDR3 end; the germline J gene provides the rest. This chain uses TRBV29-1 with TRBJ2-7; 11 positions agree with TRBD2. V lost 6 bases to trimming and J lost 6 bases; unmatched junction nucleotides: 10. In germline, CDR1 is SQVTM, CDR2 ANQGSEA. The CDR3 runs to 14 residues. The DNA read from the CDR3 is TGCAGCGTCGCCCGTAGCGGGGGGGCGGTCGAG. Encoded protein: CSVARSGGAVE. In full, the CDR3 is CSVARSGGAVEQYF.

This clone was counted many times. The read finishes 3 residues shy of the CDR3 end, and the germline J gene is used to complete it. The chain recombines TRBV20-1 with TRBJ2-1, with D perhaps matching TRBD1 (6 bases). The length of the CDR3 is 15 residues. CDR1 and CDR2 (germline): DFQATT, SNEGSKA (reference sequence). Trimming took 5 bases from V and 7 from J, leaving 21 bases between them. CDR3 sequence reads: CSALSRDKQANEQFF. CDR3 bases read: TGCAGTGCTTTAAGCAGGGACAAACAGGCGAATGAG.

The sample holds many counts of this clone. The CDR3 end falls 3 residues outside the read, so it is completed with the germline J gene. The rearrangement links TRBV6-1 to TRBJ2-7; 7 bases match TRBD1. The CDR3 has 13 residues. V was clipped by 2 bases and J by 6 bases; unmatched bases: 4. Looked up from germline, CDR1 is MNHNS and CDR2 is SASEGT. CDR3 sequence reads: CASSEWTGLEQYF. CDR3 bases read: TGTGCCAGCAGTGAATGGACAGGCCTCGAG.

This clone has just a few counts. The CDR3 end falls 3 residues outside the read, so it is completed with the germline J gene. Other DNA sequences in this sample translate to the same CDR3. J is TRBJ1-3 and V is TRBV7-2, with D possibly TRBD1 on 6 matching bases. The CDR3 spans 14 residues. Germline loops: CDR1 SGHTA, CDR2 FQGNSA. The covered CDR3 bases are TGTGCCAGCAGCTTCGGACTGGCGGGGGGCACT. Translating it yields CASSFGLAGGT. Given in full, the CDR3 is CASSFGLAGGTIYF.

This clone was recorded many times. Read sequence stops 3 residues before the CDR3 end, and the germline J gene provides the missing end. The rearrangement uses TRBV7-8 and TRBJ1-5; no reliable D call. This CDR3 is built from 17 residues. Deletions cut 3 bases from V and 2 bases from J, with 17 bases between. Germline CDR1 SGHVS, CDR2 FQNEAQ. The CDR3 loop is CASSFLAVGSGNQPQHF. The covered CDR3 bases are TGTGCCAGCAGCTTTCTAGCGGTAGGGTCTGGCAATCAGCCC.

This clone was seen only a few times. The part of the CDR3 DNA that was read is TGCGCCAGCACCCGACTAGCGGGGGGGCTCGACACAGATACG. This translates into CASTRLAGGLDTDT. The full CDR3 reads CASTRLAGGLDTDTQYF. The chain joins TRBV5-1 to TRBJ2-3, with 14 bases aligning to TRBD2. The read ends 3 residues early relative to the CDR3; the germline J gene fills the gap. V lost 6 bases, J lost 2 bases, and 8 bases stayed unmatched. Germline CDR1 SGHRS, CDR2 YFSETQ. This CDR3 region has 17 residues.